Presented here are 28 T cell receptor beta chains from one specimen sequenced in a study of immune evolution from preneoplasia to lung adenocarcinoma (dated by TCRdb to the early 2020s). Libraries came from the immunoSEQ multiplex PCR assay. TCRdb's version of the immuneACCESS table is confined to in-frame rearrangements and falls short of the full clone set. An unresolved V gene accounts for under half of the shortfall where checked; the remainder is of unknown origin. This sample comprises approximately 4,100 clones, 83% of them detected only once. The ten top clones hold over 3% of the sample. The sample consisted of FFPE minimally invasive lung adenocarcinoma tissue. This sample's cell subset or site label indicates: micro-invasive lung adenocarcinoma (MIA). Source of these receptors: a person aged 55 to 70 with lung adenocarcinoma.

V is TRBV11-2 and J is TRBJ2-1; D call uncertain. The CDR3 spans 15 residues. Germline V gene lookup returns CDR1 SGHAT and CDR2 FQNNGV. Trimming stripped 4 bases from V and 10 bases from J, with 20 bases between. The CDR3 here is CASSSLVALGREQFF. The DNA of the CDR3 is TGTGCCAGCAGCTCCTTAGTTGCCCTAGGAAGGGAGCAGTTCTTC.

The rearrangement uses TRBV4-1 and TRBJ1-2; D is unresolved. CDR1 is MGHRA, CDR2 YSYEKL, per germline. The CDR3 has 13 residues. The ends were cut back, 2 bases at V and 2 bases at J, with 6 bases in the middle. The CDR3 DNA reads TGCGCCAGCAGCCAACAAATGAACTATGGCTACACCTTC. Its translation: CASSQQMNYGYTF.

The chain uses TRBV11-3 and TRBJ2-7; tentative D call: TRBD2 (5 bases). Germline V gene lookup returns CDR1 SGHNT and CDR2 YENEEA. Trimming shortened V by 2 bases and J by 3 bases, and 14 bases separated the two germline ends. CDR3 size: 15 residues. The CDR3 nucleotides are TGTGCCAGCAGCTTAAGTTTGGCAGAGGGCTACGAGCAGTACTTC. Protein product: CASSLSLAEGYEQYF. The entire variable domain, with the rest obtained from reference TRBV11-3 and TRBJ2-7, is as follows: EAGVVQSPRYKIIEKKQPVAFWCNPISGHNTLYWYLQNLGQGPELLIRYENEEAVDDSQLPKDRFSAERLKGVDSTLKIQPAELGDSAVYLCASSLSLAEGYEQYFGPGTRLTVT.

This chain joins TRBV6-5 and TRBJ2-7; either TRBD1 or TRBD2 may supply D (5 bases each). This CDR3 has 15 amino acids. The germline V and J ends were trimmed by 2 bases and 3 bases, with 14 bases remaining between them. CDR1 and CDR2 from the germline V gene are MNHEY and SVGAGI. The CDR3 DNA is TGTGCCAGCAGTTACACTACCGGGGCACGCTACGAGCAGTACTTC. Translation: CASSYTTGARYEQYF.

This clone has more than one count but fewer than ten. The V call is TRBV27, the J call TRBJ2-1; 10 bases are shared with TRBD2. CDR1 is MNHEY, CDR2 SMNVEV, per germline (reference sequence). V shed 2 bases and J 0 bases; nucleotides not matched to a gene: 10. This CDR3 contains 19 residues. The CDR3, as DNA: TGTGCCAGCAGTTTACGAGGACTAGCGGATTACAGCTCCTACAATGAGCAGTTCTTC. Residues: CASSLRGLADYSSYNEQFF.

CDR3 sequence: CASSIQGRTEAFF. CDR3 DNA: TGTGCCAGTAGTATACAGGGAAGGACTGAAGCTTTCTTT. The V gene is TRBV19, the J gene TRBJ1-1; D perhaps matches TRBD1 (5 bases). V was trimmed by 2 bases and J by 5 bases, leaving 9 bases between them. CDR1 and CDR2 from the germline V gene are LNHDA and SQIVND (reference sequence). The CDR3 contains 13 residues.

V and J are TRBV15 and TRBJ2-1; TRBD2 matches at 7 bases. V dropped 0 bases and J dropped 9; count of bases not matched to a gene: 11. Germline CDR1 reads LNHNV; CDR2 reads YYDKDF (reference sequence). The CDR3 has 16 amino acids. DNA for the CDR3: TGTGCCACCAGCAGAGAGGGCGGGAGAGGTTGGGGTGAGCAGTTCTTC. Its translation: CATSREGGRGWGEQFF.

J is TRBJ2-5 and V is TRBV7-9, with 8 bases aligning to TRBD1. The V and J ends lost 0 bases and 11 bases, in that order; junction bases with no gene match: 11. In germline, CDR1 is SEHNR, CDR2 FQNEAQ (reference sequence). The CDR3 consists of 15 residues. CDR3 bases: TGTGCCAGCAGCTTAGCGCAGGCAGGGGGCGCGAAGCAGTACTTC. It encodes CASSLAQAGGAKQYF.

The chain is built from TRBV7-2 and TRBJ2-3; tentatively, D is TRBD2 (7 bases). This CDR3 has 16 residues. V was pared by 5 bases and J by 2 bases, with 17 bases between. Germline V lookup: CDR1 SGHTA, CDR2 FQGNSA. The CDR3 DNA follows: TGTGCCAGCAGCCCTCTAGGGGGAGGGTACACAGATACGCAGTATTTT. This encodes CASSPLGGGYTDTQYF.

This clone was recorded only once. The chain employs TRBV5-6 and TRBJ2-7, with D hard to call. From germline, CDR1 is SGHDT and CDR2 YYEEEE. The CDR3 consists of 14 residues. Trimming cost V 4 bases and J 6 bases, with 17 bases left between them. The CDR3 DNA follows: TGTGCCAGCAGCCTCCAAGGCGGCCTTGGCGAGCAGTACTTC. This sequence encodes CASSLQGGLGEQYF.

Here the CDR3 DNA reads TGCGCCAGCAGTTGGGGCCCAGGGGGCAGGGATCAGCCCCAGCATTTT. Its translation is CASSWGPGGRDQPQHF. This chain joins TRBV5-1 and TRBJ1-5, with 8 bases aligning to TRBD1. The CDR3 runs to 16 residues. Germline V lookup: CDR1 SGHRS, CDR2 YFSETQ. V dropped 5 bases and J dropped 5; count of bases not matched to a gene: 12.

Written as DNA, the CDR3 is TGTGCCAGCAGCTTGGGACAGGGGGGCCCCTACAATGAGCAGTTCTTC. As protein: CASSLGQGGPYNEQFF. The rearrangement joins TRBV5-4 to TRBJ2-1, with 9 bases fitting TRBD1. This CDR3 has 16 amino acids. Germline CDR1 and CDR2: SGHNT and YYREEE (reference sequence). The trim removed 0 bases at V and 2 bases at J, leaving 3 bases unmatched.

The CDR3 protein is CASSPYPPQGGEQFF. The CDR3 region has the DNA TGCGCCAGCAGCCCCTACCCCCCTCAGGGAGGGGAGCAGTTCTTC. The chain carries TRBV5-1 and TRBJ2-1; 7 bases map to TRBD2. The CDR3 is made up of 15 amino acids. With 4 bases clipped from V and 10 bases from J, the junction kept 14 bases outside the gene matches. Germline assignment: CDR1 SGHRS and CDR2 YFSETQ.

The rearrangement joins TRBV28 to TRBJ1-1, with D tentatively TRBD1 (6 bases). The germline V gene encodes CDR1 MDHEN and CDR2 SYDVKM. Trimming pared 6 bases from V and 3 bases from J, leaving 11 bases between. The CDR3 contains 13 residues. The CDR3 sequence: CASRQQGYTEAFF. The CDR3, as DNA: TGTGCCAGCAGACAACAGGGTTACACTGAAGCTTTCTTT.

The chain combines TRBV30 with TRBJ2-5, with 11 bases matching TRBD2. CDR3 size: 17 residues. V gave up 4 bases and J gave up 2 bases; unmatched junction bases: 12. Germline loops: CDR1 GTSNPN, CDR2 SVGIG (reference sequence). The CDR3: CAWNSLAGGPIQETQYF. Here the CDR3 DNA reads TGTGCCTGGAACAGCCTAGCGGGAGGTCCCATACAAGAGACCCAGTACTTC.

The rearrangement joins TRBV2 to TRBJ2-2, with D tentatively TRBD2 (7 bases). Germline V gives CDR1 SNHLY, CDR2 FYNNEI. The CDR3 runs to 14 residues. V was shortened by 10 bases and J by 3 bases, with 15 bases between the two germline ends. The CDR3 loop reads CATSRGGDTGELFF. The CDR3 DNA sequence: TGTGCCACCAGCCGCGGGGGCGACACCGGGGAGCTGTTTTTT.

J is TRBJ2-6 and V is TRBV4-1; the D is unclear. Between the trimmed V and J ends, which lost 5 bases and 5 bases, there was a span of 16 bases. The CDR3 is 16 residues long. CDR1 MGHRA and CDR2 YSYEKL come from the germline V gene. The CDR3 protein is CASSREPQSRANVLTF. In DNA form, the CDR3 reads TGCGCCAGCAGCAGGGAACCACAAAGTCGGGCCAACGTCCTGACTTTC.

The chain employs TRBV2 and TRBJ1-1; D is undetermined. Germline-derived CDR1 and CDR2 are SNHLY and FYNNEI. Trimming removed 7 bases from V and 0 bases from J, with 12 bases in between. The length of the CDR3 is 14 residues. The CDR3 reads CASTKERVNTEAFF. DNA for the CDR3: TGTGCCAGCACCAAAGAACGAGTGAACACTGAAGCTTTCTTT. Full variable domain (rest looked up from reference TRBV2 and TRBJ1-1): EPEVTQTPSHQVTQMGQEVILRCVPISNHLYFYWYRQILGQKVEFLVSFYNNEISEKSEIFDDQFSVERPDGSNFTLKIRSTKLEDSAMYFCASTKERVNTEAFFGQGTRLTVV.

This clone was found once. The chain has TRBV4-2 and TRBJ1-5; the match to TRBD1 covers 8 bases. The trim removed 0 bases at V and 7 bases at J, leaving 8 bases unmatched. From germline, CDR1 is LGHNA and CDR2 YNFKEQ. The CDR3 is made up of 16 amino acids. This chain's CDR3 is CASSQEFGQGGQPQHF. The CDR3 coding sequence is TGTGCCAGCAGCCAAGAGTTTGGACAGGGAGGGCAGCCCCAGCATTTT.

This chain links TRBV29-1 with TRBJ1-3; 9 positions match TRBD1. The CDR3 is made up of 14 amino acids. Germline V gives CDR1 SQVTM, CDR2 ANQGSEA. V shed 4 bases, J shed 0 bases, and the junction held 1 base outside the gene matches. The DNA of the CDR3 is TGCAGCGTTGGGGACAGGGCCTCTGGAAACACCATATATTTT. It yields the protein CSVGDRASGNTIYF.

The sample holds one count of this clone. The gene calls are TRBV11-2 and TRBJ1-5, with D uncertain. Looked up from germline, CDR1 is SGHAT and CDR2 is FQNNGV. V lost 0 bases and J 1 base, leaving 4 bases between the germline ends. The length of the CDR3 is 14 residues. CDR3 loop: CASSLEGSNQPQHF. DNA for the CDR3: TGTGCCAGCAGCTTAGAAGGCAGCAATCAGCCCCAGCATTTT.

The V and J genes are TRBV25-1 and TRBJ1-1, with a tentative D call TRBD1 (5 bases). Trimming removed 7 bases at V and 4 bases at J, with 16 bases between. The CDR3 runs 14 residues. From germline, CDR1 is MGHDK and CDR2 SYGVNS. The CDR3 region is CASKGSGRSTEAFF. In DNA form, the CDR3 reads TGTGCCAGCAAGGGGTCAGGGCGGTCCACTGAAGCTTTCTTT.

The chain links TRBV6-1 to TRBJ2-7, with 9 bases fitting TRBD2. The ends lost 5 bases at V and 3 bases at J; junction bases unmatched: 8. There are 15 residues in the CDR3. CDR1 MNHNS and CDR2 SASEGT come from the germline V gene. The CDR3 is CASSSMGTSNYEQYF. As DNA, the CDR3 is TGTGCCAGCAGTTCAATGGGGACTAGCAACTACGAGCAGTACTTC.

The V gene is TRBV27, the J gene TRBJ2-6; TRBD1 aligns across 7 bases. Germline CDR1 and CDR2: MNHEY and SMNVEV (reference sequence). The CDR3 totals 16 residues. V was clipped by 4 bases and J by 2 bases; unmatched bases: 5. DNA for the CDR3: TGTGCCAGCAGTTCATTCACAGGGGCTGGGGCCAACGTCCTGACTTTC. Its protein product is CASSSFTGAGANVLTF.

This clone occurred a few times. The CDR3 sequence is CASSIIHRGHNIYEQYF. CDR3 nucleotides: TGTGCCAGCAGCATTATACACCGGGGCCACAACATCTACGAGCAGTACTTC. This chain connects TRBV9 to TRBJ2-7; D is perhaps TRBD1 or TRBD2 (5 bases each). This CDR3 has 17 amino acids. Germline assignment: CDR1 SGDLS and CDR2 YYNGEE. V was clipped by 4 bases and J by 3 bases, with 23 bases between them.

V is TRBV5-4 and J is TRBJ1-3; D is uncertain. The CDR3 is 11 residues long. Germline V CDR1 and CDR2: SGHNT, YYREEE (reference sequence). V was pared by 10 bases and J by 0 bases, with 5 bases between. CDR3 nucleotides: TGTGCCTGGAGCTCTGGAAACACCATATATTTT. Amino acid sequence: CAWSSGNTIYF.

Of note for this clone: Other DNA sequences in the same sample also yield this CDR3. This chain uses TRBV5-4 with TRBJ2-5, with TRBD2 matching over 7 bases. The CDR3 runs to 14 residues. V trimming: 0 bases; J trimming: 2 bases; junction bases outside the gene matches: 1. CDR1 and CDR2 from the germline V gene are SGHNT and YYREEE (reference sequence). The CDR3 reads CASSLVGGQETQYF. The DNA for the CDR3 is TGTGCCAGCAGCTTGGTGGGGGGGCAAGAGACCCAGTACTTC. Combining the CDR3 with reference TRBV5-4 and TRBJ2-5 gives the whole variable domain ETGVTQSPTHLIKTRGQQVTLRCSSQSGHNTVSWYQQALGQGPQFIFQYYREEENGRGNFPPRFSGLQFPNYSSELNVNALELDDSALYLCASSLVGGQETQYFGPGTRLLVL.

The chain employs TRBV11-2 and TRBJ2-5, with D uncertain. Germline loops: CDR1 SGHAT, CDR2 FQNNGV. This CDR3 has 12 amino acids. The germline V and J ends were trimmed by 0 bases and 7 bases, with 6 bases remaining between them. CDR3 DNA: TGTGCCAGCAGCTTAGATATGTCGACCCAGTACTTC. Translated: CASSLDMSTQYF.